The clone carrying this T cell receptor beta chain is classed as medium-sized. Its antigen is unknown. The CDR3 runs 16 residues. The J segment lost 11 bases and the V segment lost 2 bases, leaving 9 bases of the junction unmatched. Germline V gene sequence: CDR1 ENHRY, CDR2 SYGVKD. 5'RACE, which relied on constant-segment primers, yielded TCR alpha and TCR beta cDNA libraries carrying sample barcodes and UMIs. MiXCR, applied by TCRdb to the 5' RACE reads, yields one record per CDR3 protein. The table lists approximately 35,000 distinct CDR3 sequences, 21% of them singletons, with about 1.5% in the top ten. The record originates from a study of T-cell memory formation after mild COVID-19. General observations from the study: Balance between CD4 and CD8 was seen in clones contracting day 15 to 85, and a CD4+ lean was seen in later expanders. Among CD4+ contracting clones, most were CM and EM, and CD8+ ones EMRA.

Sequences were obtained from PBMCs or a T cell subset sorted from them (not recorded which). This receptor was identified in an adult who had mild COVID-19 (a few samples of this study predate the infection). Cell type and time point are not known. The J gene is TRBJ2-1, the V gene TRBV10-3, with 13 bases fitting TRBD2. This CDR3 is CAISEPRGLAGAKQFF. The CDR3 DNA follows: TGTGCCATCAGTGAGCCCCGCGGACTAGCGGGAGCGAAGCAGTTCTTC.